The 21 T cell receptor beta chains presented below share a single source sample, sequenced in a study of OX40 agonist ivuxolimab in advanced cancers. Measured with immunoSEQ multiplex PCR; TCRdb has only the in-frame clones, and not every one. This sample has some 70,000 clones, with around 82% found just once. The sequences come from CD4+ or CD8+ T cells sorted from blood, collected in a trial of the OX40 agonist ivuxolimab. The receptors shown here come from an adult with an advanced solid tumor such as melanoma, head and neck, liver or kidney cancer.

CDR3 region: CASSLDRGNTEAFF. The CDR3 nucleotides read TGTGCCAGCAGCTTAGACAGGGGGAACACTGAAGCTTTCTTT. The J gene is TRBJ1-1, the V gene TRBV11-3; D perhaps matches TRBD1 (6 bases). CDR1 is SGHNT, CDR2 YENEEA, per germline. Between the trimmed V and J ends, which lost 0 bases and 1 base, there was a span of 6 bases. The length of the CDR3 is 14 residues.

This clone came up a few times. This chain joins TRBV19 and TRBJ1-6; a weak D match, TRBD1 (5 bases). V gave up 7 bases and J gave up 9 bases, with 19 bases separating them. The length of the CDR3 is 15 residues. CDR1 and CDR2 (germline): LNHDA, SQIVND (reference sequence). CDR3 in DNA: TGTGCCAGTACCCCGTCCCGGGCCCAGGGTTCACCCCTCCACTTT. Its translation: CASTPSRAQGSPLHF.

The gene calls are TRBV12-5 and TRBJ2-4; D possibly corresponds to TRBD2 (6 bases). The germline V and J ends were trimmed by 9 bases and 2 bases, with 23 bases remaining between them. CDR3 size: 17 residues. CDR1 is LGHNT, CDR2 FRNRAP, per germline. CDR3 region: CASGWQGGYATKNIQYF. The CDR3 DNA reads as TGTGCTAGCGGGTGGCAGGGAGGTTACGCGACCAAAAACATTCAGTACTTC.

The rearrangement joins TRBV28 to TRBJ2-3; a weak D match, TRBD2 (6 bases). The CDR3 totals 14 residues. In germline, CDR1 is MDHEN, CDR2 SYDVKM. The V end was cut by 3 bases, the J end by 5 bases, with 12 bases between. In nucleotides, the CDR3 is TGTGCCAGCAGTTTTTCGGGAGCGGGAGATACGCAGTATTTT. Translation: CASSFSGAGDTQYF.

The chain has TRBV4-3 and TRBJ2-7; 9 positions agree with TRBD1. The CDR3 runs to 16 residues. The junction had 5 bases not matched to a gene; V was cut back by 0 bases and J by 2 bases. In germline, CDR1 is LGHNA, CDR2 YSLEER. CDR3 sequence (DNA): TGCGCCAGCAGCCAAGATCCGGGACAGGGCACCTACGAGCAGTACTTC. Translated: CASSQDPGQGTYEQYF.

CDR3: CASSVGQGKKLFF. CDR3 nucleotides: TGTGCCAGCAGTGTGGGACAGGGGAAAAAACTGTTTTTT. The chain uses TRBV2 and TRBJ1-4; 10 bases line up with TRBD1. Germline-derived CDR1 and CDR2 are SNHLY and FYNNEI. J lost 9 bases, V lost 4 bases, and 2 bases had no gene match. The CDR3 length is 13 residues.

This clone came up a few times. The CDR3 region is CASRIKGLYTGELFF. CDR3 sequence (DNA): TGTGCCAGCAGAATAAAGGGACTGTACACCGGGGAGCTGTTTTTT. The chain employs TRBV28 and TRBJ2-2; possibly TRBD2 for D (6 bases). Germline V gives CDR1 MDHEN, CDR2 SYDVKM. CDR3 length: 15 residues. V was shortened by 6 bases and J by 3 bases, with 14 bases between the two germline ends.

The rearrangement uses TRBV27 and TRBJ2-2; tentatively, D is TRBD1 (6 bases). This CDR3 is 13 amino acids long. V lost 4 bases to trimming and J lost 5 bases, with 8 bases between them. Germline CDR1 reads MNHEY; CDR2 reads SMNVEV (reference sequence). The CDR3 region is CASSSRGTGELFF. The CDR3 DNA is TGTGCCAGCAGTTCCAGGGGTACCGGGGAGCTGTTTTTT.

The chain combines TRBV14 with TRBJ1-2; D is ambiguous. The ends were cut back, 1 base at V and 3 bases at J, with 12 bases in the middle. Per the germline V gene, CDR1 is SGHDN and CDR2 is FVKESK. The CDR3 consists of 15 residues. DNA for the CDR3: TGTGCCAGCAGCCAAGTGGGCGGTGATTACTATGGCTACACCTTC. Its protein is CASSQVGGDYYGYTF.

The chain couples TRBV28 to TRBJ2-1; 10 bases align to TRBD2. Germline CDR1 reads MDHEN; CDR2 reads SYDVKM. V trimming: 6 bases; J trimming: 12 bases; junction bases outside the gene matches: 14. The CDR3 runs 15 residues. The CDR3 loop is CASSRASGGDPGQFF. Written as DNA, the CDR3 is TGTGCCAGCAGCCGAGCCAGCGGGGGGGATCCTGGGCAGTTCTTC.

This clone is a singleton in its sample. Here the CDR3 DNA reads TGTGCCAGCAGTTTATCGGGCGGTTTGGGACTAGCTACAACCATACGGTACGAGCAGTACTTC. The encoded protein is CASSLSGGLGLATTIRYEQYF. V and J are TRBV27 and TRBJ2-7, with 9 bases lining up with TRBD2. Per the germline V gene, CDR1 is MNHEY and CDR2 is SMNVEV (reference sequence). CDR3 size: 21 residues. V trimming: 0 bases; J trimming: 4 bases; junction bases outside the gene matches: 22.

This chain joins TRBV9 and TRBJ2-1; 10 nucleotides agree with TRBD2. Germline V gene lookup returns CDR1 SGDLS and CDR2 YYNGEE. Trimming removed 4 bases from V and 6 bases from J; junction bases left unmatched: 10. The CDR3 length is 16 residues. As DNA, the CDR3 is TGTGCCAGCAGCTCTACAGCGGGGGGGCGTATCAATGAGCAGTTCTTC. It is translated as CASSSTAGGRINEQFF.

J is TRBJ2-2 and V is TRBV9; no firm D call. The germline V gene has CDR1 SGDLS and CDR2 YYNGEE. Trimming removed 4 bases from V and 5 bases from J, with 18 bases in between. The CDR3 extends over 16 amino acids. CDR3 protein: CASSPKVTELTGELFF. DNA of the CDR3: TGTGCCAGCAGCCCTAAAGTAACAGAACTAACCGGGGAGCTGTTTTTT. The entire variable domain, with the rest obtained from reference TRBV9 and TRBJ2-2, is as follows: DSGVTQTPKHLITATGQRVTLRCSPRSGDLSVYWYQQSLDQGLQFLIQYYNGEERAKGNILERFSAQQFPDLHSELNLSSLELGDSALYFCASSPKVTELTGELFFGEGSRLTVL.

J is TRBJ2-1 and V is TRBV7-6; TRBD2 might be the D (5 bases). Germline assignment: CDR1 SGHVS and CDR2 FNYEAQ. Trimming left V 3 bases short and J 0 bases short, with 15 bases between. The CDR3 covers 17 residues. CDR3: CASSFESLAGSYNEQFF. The CDR3 nucleotides are TGTGCCAGCAGCTTTGAGTCCCTAGCTGGCTCCTACAATGAGCAGTTCTTC.

The chain has TRBV27 and TRBJ2-1; 9 nucleotides align to TRBD2. Germline trimming cut 4 bases from V and 8 bases from J; bases unmatched to any gene: 12. There are 16 residues in the CDR3. Per germline, CDR1 MNHEY and CDR2 SMNVEV (reference sequence). In DNA, the CDR3 is TGTGCCAGCAGTTCAAATAGCGGGAGTTTCCCCCATGAGCAGTTCTTC. Protein product: CASSSNSGSFPHEQFF.

The rearrangement joins TRBV5-4 to TRBJ2-3; TRBD2 matches at 14 bases. In germline, CDR1 is SGHNT, CDR2 YYREEE (reference sequence). The CDR3 loop spans 19 amino acids. V lost 0 bases, J lost 0 bases, and 6 bases stayed unmatched. CDR3 bases: TGTGCCAGCAGCTTGGTCGGACTAGCGGGGGGAACTAGCACAGATACGCAGTATTTT. This translates into CASSLVGLAGGTSTDTQYF.

This chain connects TRBV7-2 to TRBJ2-3; D perhaps matches TRBD2 (7 bases). V was shortened by 8 bases and J by 5 bases, with 17 bases between the two germline ends. The germline V gene has CDR1 SGHTA and CDR2 FQGNSA. The CDR3 is 14 amino acids. The CDR3 DNA reads as TGTGCCAGCGCCCAAGGGGGGGGCCAAGATACGCAGTATTTT. This gives the protein CASAQGGGQDTQYF.

V and J are TRBV4-2 and TRBJ2-3; TRBD2 matches 10 bases. The CDR3 runs to 15 residues. Germline V gene lookup returns CDR1 LGHNA and CDR2 YNFKEQ. The J segment lost 1 base and the V segment lost 5 bases, leaving 3 bases of the junction unmatched. This CDR3 reads CASSALAGGTDTQYF. In DNA form, the CDR3 reads TGTGCCAGCAGCGCGCTAGCGGGGGGCACAGATACGCAGTATTTT.

V gene TRBV28 combines with J gene TRBJ2-1; 8 positions agree with TRBD1. V gave up 4 bases and J gave up 7 bases; unmatched junction bases: 9. Germline CDR1 and CDR2: MDHEN and SYDVKM. The CDR3 runs to 15 residues. CDR3 nucleotide sequence: TGTGCCAGCAGTTCGCCGTCAGGGGGCAAAAATGAGCAGTTCTTC. This sequence encodes CASSSPSGGKNEQFF.

The V gene is TRBV30, the J gene TRBJ1-2, with D hard to call. From germline, CDR1 is GTSNPN and CDR2 SVGIG (reference sequence). V dropped 0 bases and J dropped 2 bases, with 13 bases sitting between them. The length of the CDR3 is 15 residues. CDR3 in amino acids: CAWSVPAGSNYGYTF. The DNA of the CDR3 is TGTGCCTGGAGTGTTCCGGCAGGATCGAACTATGGCTACACCTTC.

The rearrangement joins TRBV4-2 to TRBJ1-6; the D is unclear. CDR1 LGHNA and CDR2 YNFKEQ come from the germline V gene. There are 16 residues in the CDR3. The V end was cut by 1 base, the J end by 9 bases, with 16 bases between. The CDR3 loop reads CASSQVNQREISPLHF. In DNA, the CDR3 is TGTGCCAGCAGCCAAGTTAATCAGCGGGAAATTTCACCCCTCCACTTT.